These 20 T cell receptor beta chains originate from one sample sequenced in a study of human T cells and chemical hapten exposure. Time point: pre-sensitization, week 0. Noted treatment: therapeutic diphenylcyclopropenone sensitization with weekly scalp DPC. TCRdb itself ran the RACE reads through MiXCR, one entry per CDR3 protein. Of 50,000 to 70,000 distinct CDR3 sequences in the sample, roughly 9.8% are singletons; the top ten hold about 8.9%. The starting material was whole blood, obtained in connection with sensitization to the hapten diphenylcyclopropenone (DPC). These receptors all come from a man aged 35 to 55 with alopecia areata. Some clones in this sample may be carry-over from other donors' samples.

This clonotype occurred a few times. The chain joins TRBV7-8 to TRBJ2-1, with 10 bases fitting TRBD2. The CDR3 loop spans 16 amino acids. The V gene end was trimmed by 5 bases and the J gene end by 2 bases; junction bases not matched to a gene: 6. CDR1 and CDR2 from the germline V gene are SGHVS and FQNEAQ. The CDR3 protein is CASSRETSGPYNEQFF. The DNA for the CDR3 is TGTGCCAGCAGCCGAGAGACTAGCGGGCCCTACAATGAGCAGTTCTTC. The whole variable domain, remainder taken from reference TRBV7-8 and TRBJ2-1, is GAGVSQSPRYKVAKRGQDVALRCDPISGHVSLFWYQQALGQGPEFLTYFQNEAQLDKSGLPSDRFFAERPEGSVSTLKIQRTQQEDSAVYLCASSRETSGPYNEQFFGPGTRLTVL.

V gene TRBV28 combines with J gene TRBJ1-2; TRBD1 agrees at 9 bases. The CDR3 covers 18 residues. V was clipped by 0 bases and J by 3 bases; unmatched bases: 11. The V gene's germline CDR1 is MDHEN and CDR2 SYDVKM. The CDR3, as DNA: TGTGCCAGCAGTTTATGGTTTTATTATGGGGACAGGGACTATGGCTACACCTTC. It encodes CASSLWFYYGDRDYGYTF.

In this sample, this clonotype turned up many times. This sequence joins TRBV20-1 and TRBJ2-7, with 13 bases identical to TRBD2. The germline CDR1 and CDR2 sequences are DFQATT and SNEGSKA (reference sequence). The CDR3 loop spans 14 amino acids. Germline trimming cut 5 bases from V and 4 bases from J; bases unmatched to any gene: 5. The CDR3 coding sequence is TGCAGTGCTCCAAAGACTAGCGGGAGGTACGAGCAGTACTTC. Its translation: CSAPKTSGRYEQYF.

This clonotype was counted between two and nine times. The chain uses TRBV30 and TRBJ2-2; D may be TRBD2 (6 bases). The CDR3 is 14 residues long. V was clipped by 2 bases and J by 4 bases, with 11 bases between them. Germline V lookup: CDR1 GTSNPN, CDR2 SVGIG (reference sequence). The CDR3 loop is CAWSSGLGTGELFF. For the CDR3, the DNA is TGTGCCTGGAGTAGCGGGCTTGGCACCGGGGAGCTGTTTTTT. Using reference TRBV30 and TRBJ2-2 for the parts outside the CDR3, the full variable domain is SQTIHQWPATLVQPVGSPLSLECTVEGTSNPNLYWYRQAAGRGLQLLFYSVGIGQISSEVPQNLSASRPQDRQFILSSKKLLLSDSGFYLCAWSSGLGTGELFFGEGSRLTVL.

At least ten counts were recorded for this clonotype. The J gene is TRBJ2-7, the V gene TRBV7-9, with D tentatively TRBD1 or TRBD2 (5 bases each). Germline loops: CDR1 SEHNR, CDR2 FQNEAQ (reference sequence). The CDR3 has 13 residues. Trimming took off 3 bases at V and 2 bases at J, with 8 bases between the two ends. In nucleotides, the CDR3 is TGTGCCAGCAGCTTGGGGACCACCTACGAGCAGTACTTC. It encodes CASSLGTTYEQYF.

The table lists this clonotype with many counts. The chain couples TRBV5-1 to TRBJ1-3; no clear D gene. Germline V gene data show CDR1 as SGHRS and CDR2 as YFSETQ. V gave up 5 bases and J gave up 0 bases, with 15 bases separating them. The CDR3 is made up of 16 amino acids. The CDR3 sequence is CASRSETVNSGNTIYF. The DNA of the CDR3 is TGCGCCAGCAGATCGGAGACGGTCAACTCTGGAAACACCATATATTTT.

This chain links TRBV7-8 with TRBJ2-1, with 8 bases aligning to TRBD2. Germline CDR1 reads SGHVS; CDR2 reads FQNEAQ. The CDR3 is 16 amino acids. J lost 2 bases, V lost 5 bases, and 8 bases had no gene match. Written as DNA, the CDR3 is TGTGCCAGCAGCCAGTACAGAGCGGGAGCCTACAATGAGCAGTTCTTC. This sequence encodes CASSQYRAGAYNEQFF.

This sequence joins TRBV3-1 and TRBJ2-7, with unresolved D. Germline V gene data show CDR1 as LGHDT and CDR2 as YNNKEL (reference sequence). CDR3 size: 14 residues. V was pared by 3 bases and J by 0 bases, with 9 bases between. The CDR3 nucleotides read TGTGCCAGCAGCCATAGAGCCGGCTCCTACGAGCAGTACTTC. This codes for CASSHRAGSYEQYF.

This clonotype was observed at least ten times. The chain employs TRBV10-2 and TRBJ2-3, with 10 bases that match TRBD2. This CDR3 contains 13 residues. V was clipped by 6 bases and J by 3 bases; unmatched bases: 0. Germline CDR1 reads WSHSY; CDR2 reads SAAADI. The CDR3 DNA follows: TGCGCCAGCAGGACTAGCGGGACAGATACGCAGTATTTT. Translation gives CASRTSGTDTQYF.

In this sample, this clonotype turned up many times. The rearrangement joins TRBV12-3 or TRBV12-4 to TRBJ1-5; D is undetermined. The CDR3 is 13 residues long. Trimming stripped 0 bases from V and 8 bases from J, with 8 bases between. In DNA, the CDR3 is TGTGCCAGCAGTTTAGCGGAACTGGAGCCCCAGCATTTT. Protein sequence: CASSLAELEPQHF.

This clonotype occurred a few times. This chain uses TRBV12-3 or TRBV12-4 with TRBJ1-6; D may be TRBD1 (5 bases). The CDR3 covers 15 residues. V was pared by 2 bases and J by 10 bases, with 15 bases between. The CDR3 DNA reads TGTGCCAGCAGTTTACAGCCGGGGGTCGGGTCACCCCTCCACTTT. Amino acid sequence: CASSLQPGVGSPLHF.

J is TRBJ1-1 and V is TRBV2; tentatively, D is TRBD1 (5 bases). Germline lookup yields CDR1 SNHLY and CDR2 FYNNEI. Trimming took 4 bases from V and 11 from J, leaving 20 bases between them. CDR3 length equals 14 residues. CDR3 bases: TGTGCCAGCAGTGTCGTCAGGGTCTCAACTGGGGCTTTCTTT. Protein product: CASSVVRVSTGAFF.

At least ten counts were recorded for this clonotype. The junction departs from the called germline gene at one end, perhaps through a read error. This sequence joins TRBV12-3 or TRBV12-4 and TRBJ1-2; no firm D call. The CDR3 has 12 residues. Written as DNA, the CDR3 is TGTGCCAGCAGTTTACGGACGGGATGGTCCCGCTTC. As protein: CASSLRTGWSRF.

This sequence joins TRBV9 and TRBJ2-1; possibly TRBD1 for D (6 bases). V dropped 0 bases and J dropped 7 bases, with 17 bases sitting between them. CDR3 length: 16 amino acids. The germline gives CDR1 SGDLS, CDR2 YYNGEE. The chain's CDR3 is CASSVDPRGRNNEQFF. CDR3 DNA: TGTGCCAGCAGCGTAGACCCTAGGGGGAGAAATAATGAGCAGTTCTTC.

The sample holds many counts of this clonotype. CDR3 in DNA: TGTGCCAGCAGTCGGGATCGCCTCAAGCAGTACTTC. As protein: CASSRDRLKQYF. This chain joins TRBV12-3 or TRBV12-4 and TRBJ2-7; D might be TRBD2 (5 bases). The CDR3 is 12 amino acids. V lost 5 bases and J lost 8, with 13 bases in between.

The rearrangement joins TRBV4-1 to TRBJ2-7; tentatively, D is TRBD2 (6 bases). CDR1 and CDR2 from the germline V gene are MGHRA and YSYEKL. The CDR3 runs 14 residues. V was shortened by 4 bases and J by 0 bases, with 10 bases between the two germline ends. The CDR3 spells CASSLSGLSYEQYF. The CDR3 nucleotides are TGCGCCAGCAGCCTTAGCGGACTCTCCTACGAGCAGTACTTC.

The chain recombines TRBV20-1 with TRBJ1-1; TRBD1 might be the D (6 bases). This CDR3 spans 15 amino acids. Germline loops: CDR1 DFQATT, CDR2 SNEGSKA (reference sequence). Deletions cut 5 bases from V and 0 bases from J, with 16 bases between. DNA for the CDR3: TGCAGTGCTCGATCCCCGGGACAACTGAACACTGAAGCTTTCTTT. Translation gives CSARSPGQLNTEAFF.

This clonotype occurred a few times. The chain employs TRBV4-1 and TRBJ2-7; either TRBD1 or TRBD2 may supply D (7 bases each). This CDR3 is 17 amino acids long. Trimming took off 0 bases at V and 7 bases at J, with 22 bases between the two ends. Germline CDR1 reads MGHRA; CDR2 reads YSYEKL. This CDR3 is CASSQERGRGGFGEQYF. The CDR3 nucleotides read TGCGCCAGCAGCCAAGAGAGGGGGCGGGGAGGGTTCGGTGAGCAGTACTTC.

This sequence joins TRBV6-2 or TRBV6-3 and TRBJ2-7; unclear D gene. CDR3 length: 12 amino acids. Trimming shortened V by 2 bases and J by 3 bases, and 5 bases separated the two germline ends. CDR1 and CDR2 (germline): MNHEY, SVGEGT. The CDR3 region is CASSYTRYEQYF. The CDR3 region has the DNA TGTGCCAGCAGTTACACGCGCTACGAGCAGTACTTC.

This rearrangement joins TRBV28 to TRBJ2-7; D unclear. CDR3 length: 13 amino acids. V lost 5 bases to trimming and J lost 4 bases, with 12 bases between them. CDR1 and CDR2 (germline): MDHEN, SYDVKM. The CDR3 sequence is CASSMPTVYEQYF. CDR3 DNA sequence: TGTGCCAGCAGTATGCCCACGGTTTACGAGCAGTACTTC.